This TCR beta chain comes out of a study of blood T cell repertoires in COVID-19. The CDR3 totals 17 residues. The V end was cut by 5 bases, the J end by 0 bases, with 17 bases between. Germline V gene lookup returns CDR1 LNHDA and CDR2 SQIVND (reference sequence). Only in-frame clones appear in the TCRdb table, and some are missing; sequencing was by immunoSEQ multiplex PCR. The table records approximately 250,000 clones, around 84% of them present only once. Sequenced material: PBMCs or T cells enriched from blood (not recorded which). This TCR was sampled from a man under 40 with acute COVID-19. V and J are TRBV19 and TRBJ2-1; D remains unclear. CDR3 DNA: TGTGCCAGTAGTCCCCACGCCGGGTCTAGCTCCTACAATGAGCAGTTCTTC. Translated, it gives CASSPHAGSSSYNEQFF.